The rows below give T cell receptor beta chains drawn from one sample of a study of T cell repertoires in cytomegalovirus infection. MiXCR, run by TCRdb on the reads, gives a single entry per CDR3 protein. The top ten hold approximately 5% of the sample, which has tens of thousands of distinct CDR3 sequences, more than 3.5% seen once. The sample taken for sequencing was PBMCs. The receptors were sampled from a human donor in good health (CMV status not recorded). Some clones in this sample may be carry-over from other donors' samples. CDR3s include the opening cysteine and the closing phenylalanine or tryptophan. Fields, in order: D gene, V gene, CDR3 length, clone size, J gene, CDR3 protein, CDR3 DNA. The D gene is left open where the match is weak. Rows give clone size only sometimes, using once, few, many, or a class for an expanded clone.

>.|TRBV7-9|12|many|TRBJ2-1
CASSLVVGEQFF
TGTGCCAGCAGCTTAGTGGTGGGTGAGCAGTTCTTC
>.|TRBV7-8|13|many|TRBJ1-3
CASSLVSGNTIYF
TGTGCCAGCAGCTTAGTGTCTGGCAACACCATATATTTT
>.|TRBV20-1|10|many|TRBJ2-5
CSAMSETQYF
TGCAGTGCTATGAGTGAGACCCAGTACTTC
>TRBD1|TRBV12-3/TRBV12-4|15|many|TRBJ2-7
CASSLGQGVVYEQYF
TGTGCCAGCAGTCTAGGACAGGGTGTGGTCTACGAGCAGTACTTC
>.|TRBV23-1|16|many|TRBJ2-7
CASSQVRPQRAYEQYF
TGCGCCAGCAGTCAAGTTCGGCCCCAGAGGGCGTACGAGCAGTACTTC
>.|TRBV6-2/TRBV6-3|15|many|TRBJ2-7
CASRRPENFFYEQYF
TGTGCCAGCAGAAGGCCCGAGAACTTTTTCTACGAGCAGTACTTC
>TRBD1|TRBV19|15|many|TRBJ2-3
CASTPTGGSTDTQYF
TGTGCCAGTACCCCGACAGGGGGGAGCACAGATACGCAGTATTTT
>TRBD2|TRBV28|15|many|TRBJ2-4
CASSSRGGTKNIQYF
TGTGCCAGCAGTTCACGGGGGGGGACCAAAAACATTCAGTACTTC
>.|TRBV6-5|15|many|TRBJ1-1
CASSYSLSHQTAAFF
TGTGCCAGCAGTTACTCGCTGTCACACCAGACAGCCGCTTTCTTT
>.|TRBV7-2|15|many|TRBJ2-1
CASSPGSGAYNEQFF
TGTGCCAGCAGCCCCGGGTCGGGAGCCTACAATGAGCAGTTCTTC
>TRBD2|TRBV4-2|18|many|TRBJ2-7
CASSQDLLSSGLSYEQYF
TGTGCCAGCAGCCAAGATTTGTTATCTAGCGGGTTATCCTACGAGCAGTACTTC
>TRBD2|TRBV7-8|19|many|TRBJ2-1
CASSLRVLAGGLSYNEQFF
TGTGCCAGCAGCTTACGCGTACTAGCGGGGGGCCTCTCCTACAATGAGCAGTTCTTC
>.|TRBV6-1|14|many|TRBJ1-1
CASSEGRGRTEAFF
TGTGCCAGCAGTGAAGGCCGGGGGAGGACTGAAGCTTTCTTT
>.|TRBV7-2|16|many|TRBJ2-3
CASSLHRGIGTDTQYF
TGTGCCAGCAGCTTACACAGAGGGATTGGCACAGATACGCAGTATTTT
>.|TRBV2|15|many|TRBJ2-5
CASSDEQQGFETQYF
TGTGCCAGCAGTGACGAGCAACAGGGCTTTGAGACCCAGTACTTC
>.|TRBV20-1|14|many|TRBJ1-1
CSALKTPENTEAFF
TGCAGTGCTCTGAAGACACCTGAGAACACTGAAGCTTTCTTT
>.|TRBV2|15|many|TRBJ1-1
CASSAGPGVNTEAFF
TGTGCCAGCAGTGCCGGGCCGGGAGTGAACACTGAAGCTTTCTTT
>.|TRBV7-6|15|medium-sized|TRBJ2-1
CASSSGTISYNEQFF
TGTGCCAGCAGTTCCGGGACAATCTCCTACAATGAGCAGTTCTTC
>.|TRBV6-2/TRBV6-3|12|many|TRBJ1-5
CASTTGIQPQHF
TGTGCCAGCACCACAGGGATTCAGCCCCAGCATTTT
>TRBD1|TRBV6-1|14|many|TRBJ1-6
CASSPRTGQGPLHF
TGTGCCAGCAGTCCTCGGACAGGGCAGGGACCCCTCCACTTT
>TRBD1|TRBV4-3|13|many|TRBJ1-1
CASSQLGQLEAFF
TGCGCCAGCAGCCAACTGGGACAGTTAGAAGCTTTCTTT
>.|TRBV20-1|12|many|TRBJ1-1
CSATGISTEAFF
TGCAGTGCTACAGGGATTAGCACTGAAGCTTTCTTT
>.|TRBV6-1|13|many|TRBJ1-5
CASTPTRNQPQHF
TGTGCCAGCACTCCCACTCGCAATCAGCCCCAGCATTTT
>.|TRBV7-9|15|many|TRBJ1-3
CASSPPLNSGNTIYF
TGTGCCAGCAGCCCCCCTTTGAACTCTGGAAACACCATATATTTT
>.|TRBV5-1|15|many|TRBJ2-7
CASSLDSGPTYEQYF
TGCGCCAGCAGCTTGGATTCAGGTCCTACCTACGAGCAGTACTTC
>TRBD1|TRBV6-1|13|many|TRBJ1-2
CASSLDRGDGYTF
TGTGCCAGCAGTTTGGACAGGGGGGATGGCTACACCTTC
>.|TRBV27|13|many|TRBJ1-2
CASSLDRVAGYTF
TGTGCCAGCAGTTTAGACCGGGTTGCTGGCTACACCTTC
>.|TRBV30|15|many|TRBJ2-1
CACSRGSGTYNEQFF
TGTGCCTGCTCTCGGGGTAGCGGAACGTACAATGAGCAGTTCTTC
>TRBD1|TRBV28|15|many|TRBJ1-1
CASSPSTGPFTEAFF
TGTGCCAGCAGTCCCTCGACAGGGCCGTTTACTGAAGCTTTCTTT
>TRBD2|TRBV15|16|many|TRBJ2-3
CATGTTAGEVTDTQYF
TGTGCCACCGGGACTACGGCGGGCGAGGTTACAGATACGCAGTATTTT
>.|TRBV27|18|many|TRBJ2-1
CASSLSYPMIPTINEQFF
TGTGCCAGCAGTTTGTCCTACCCGATGATCCCGACCATCAATGAGCAGTTCTTC
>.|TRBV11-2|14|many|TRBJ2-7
CASGWLRENYEQYF
TGTGCCAGCGGCTGGCTGAGGGAAAACTACGAGCAGTACTTC
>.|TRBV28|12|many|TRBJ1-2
CASRRRDYGYTF
TGTGCCTCACGGAGGCGCGACTATGGCTACACCTTC
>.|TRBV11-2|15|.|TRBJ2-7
CASSSRLVGPYEQYF
TGTGCCAGCAGCTCTCGACTAGTAGGGCCCTACGAGCAGTACTTC
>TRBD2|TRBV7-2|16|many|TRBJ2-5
CASSLVAGGESGTQYF
TGTGCCAGCAGCTTAGTGGCGGGGGGGGAGTCGGGGACCCAGTACTTC
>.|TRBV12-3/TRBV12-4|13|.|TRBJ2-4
CASSSLAKNIQYF
TGTGCCAGCAGTTCACTAGCCAAAAACATTCAGTACTTC
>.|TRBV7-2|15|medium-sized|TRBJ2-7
CASSVGSGGPYEQYF
TGTGCCAGCAGCGTAGGATCCGGGGGACCCTACGAGCAGTACTTC